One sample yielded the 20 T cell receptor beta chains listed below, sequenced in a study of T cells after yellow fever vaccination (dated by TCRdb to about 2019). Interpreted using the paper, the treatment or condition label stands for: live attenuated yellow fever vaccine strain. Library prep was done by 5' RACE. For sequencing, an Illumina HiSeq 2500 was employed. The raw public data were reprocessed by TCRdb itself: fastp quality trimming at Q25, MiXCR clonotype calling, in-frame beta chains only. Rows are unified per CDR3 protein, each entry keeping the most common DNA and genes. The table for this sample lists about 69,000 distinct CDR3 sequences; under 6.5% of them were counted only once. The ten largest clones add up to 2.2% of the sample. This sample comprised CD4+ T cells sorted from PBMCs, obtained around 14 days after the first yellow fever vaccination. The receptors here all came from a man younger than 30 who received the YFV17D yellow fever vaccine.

CDR3 residues: CASSPKTGTGELFF. The CDR3 nucleotides are TGTGCCAGCAGCCCTAAGACTGGGACCGGGGAGCTGTTTTTT. J is TRBJ2-2 and V is TRBV11-2; no reliable D call. Looked up from germline, CDR1 is SGHAT and CDR2 is FQNNGV. The V end lost 5 bases, the J end lost 5 bases, and 12 bases lay between the germline ends. This CDR3 has 14 residues.

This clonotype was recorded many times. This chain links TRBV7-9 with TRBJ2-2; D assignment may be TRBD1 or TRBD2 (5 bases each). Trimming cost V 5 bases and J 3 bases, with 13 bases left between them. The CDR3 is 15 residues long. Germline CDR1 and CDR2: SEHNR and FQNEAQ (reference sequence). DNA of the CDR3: TGTGCCAGCAGCCCCCCAGGGAGAGACACCGGGGAGCTGTTTTTT. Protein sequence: CASSPPGRDTGELFF.

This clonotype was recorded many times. For the CDR3, the DNA is TGTGCCAGCAGTAGGGACCGGAACCTGCTCAGCTCTGGAAACACCATATATTTT. It encodes CASSRDRNLLSSGNTIYF. The V gene is TRBV11-1, the J gene TRBJ1-3; D may be TRBD1 (5 bases). Germline-derived CDR1 and CDR2 are SGHAT and FQDESV (reference sequence). Trimming stripped 6 bases from V and 0 bases from J, with 21 bases between. This CDR3 has 18 residues.

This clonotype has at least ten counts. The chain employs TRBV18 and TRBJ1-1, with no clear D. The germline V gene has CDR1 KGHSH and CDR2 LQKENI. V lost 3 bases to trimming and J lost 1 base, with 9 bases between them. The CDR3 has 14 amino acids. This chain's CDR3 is CASSPGRQNTEAFF. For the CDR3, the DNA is TGTGCCAGCTCACCCGGCAGACAGAACACTGAAGCTTTCTTT.

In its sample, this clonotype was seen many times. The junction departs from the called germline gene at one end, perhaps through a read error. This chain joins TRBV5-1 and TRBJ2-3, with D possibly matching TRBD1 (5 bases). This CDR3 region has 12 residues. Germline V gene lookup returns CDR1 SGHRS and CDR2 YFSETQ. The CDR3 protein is CASSSDKDTHYF. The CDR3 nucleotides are TGCGCCAGCAGCTCGGACAAGGATACGCACTATTTT.

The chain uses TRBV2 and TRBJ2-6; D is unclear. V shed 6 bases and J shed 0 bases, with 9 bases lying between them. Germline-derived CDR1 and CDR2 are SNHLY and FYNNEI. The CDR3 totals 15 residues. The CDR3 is CASRSPSSGANVLTF. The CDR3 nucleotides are TGTGCCAGCAGAAGCCCAAGCTCTGGGGCCAACGTCCTGACTTTC.

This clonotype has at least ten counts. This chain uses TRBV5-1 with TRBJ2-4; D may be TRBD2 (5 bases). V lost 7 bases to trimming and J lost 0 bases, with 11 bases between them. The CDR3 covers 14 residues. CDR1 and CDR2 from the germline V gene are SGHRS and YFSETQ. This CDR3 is CASAPGLAKNIQYF. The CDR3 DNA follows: TGCGCCAGCGCGCCGGGGTTAGCCAAAAACATTCAGTACTTC.

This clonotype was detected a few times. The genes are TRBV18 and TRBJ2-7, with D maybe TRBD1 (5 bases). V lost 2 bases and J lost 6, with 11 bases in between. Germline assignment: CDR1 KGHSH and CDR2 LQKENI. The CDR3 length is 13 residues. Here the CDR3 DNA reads TGTGCCAGCTCACCAATCAGGGTAGGCGAGCAGTACTTC. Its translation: CASSPIRVGEQYF.

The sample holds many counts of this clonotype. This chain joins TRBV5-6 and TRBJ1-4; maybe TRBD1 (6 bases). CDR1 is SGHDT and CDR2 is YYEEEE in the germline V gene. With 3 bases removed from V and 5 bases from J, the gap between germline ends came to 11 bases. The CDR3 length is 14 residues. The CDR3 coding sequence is TGTGCCAGCAGCTCGGCTCAGGGGAATGAAAAACTGTTTTTT. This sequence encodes CASSSAQGNEKLFF.

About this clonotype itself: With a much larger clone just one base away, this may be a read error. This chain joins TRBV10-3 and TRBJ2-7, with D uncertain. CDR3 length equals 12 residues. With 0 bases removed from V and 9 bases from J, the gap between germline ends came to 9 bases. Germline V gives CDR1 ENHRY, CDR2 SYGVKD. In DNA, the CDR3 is TGTGCCATCAGTGAGTCCCTCTGGTTGCAGTACTTC. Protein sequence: CAISESLWLQYF.

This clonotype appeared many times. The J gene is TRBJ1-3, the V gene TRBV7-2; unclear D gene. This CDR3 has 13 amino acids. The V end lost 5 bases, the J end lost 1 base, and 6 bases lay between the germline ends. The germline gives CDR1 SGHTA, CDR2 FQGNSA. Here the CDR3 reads CASSLYSGNTIYF. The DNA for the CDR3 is TGTGCCAGCAGCCTTTATTCTGGAAACACCATATATTTT.

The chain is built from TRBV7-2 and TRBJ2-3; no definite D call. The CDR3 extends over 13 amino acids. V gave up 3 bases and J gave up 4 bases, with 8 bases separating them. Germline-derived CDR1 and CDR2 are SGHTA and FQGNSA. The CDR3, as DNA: TGTGCCAGCAGCTTCCTAGTCCCAGATACGCAGTATTTT. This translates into CASSFLVPDTQYF.

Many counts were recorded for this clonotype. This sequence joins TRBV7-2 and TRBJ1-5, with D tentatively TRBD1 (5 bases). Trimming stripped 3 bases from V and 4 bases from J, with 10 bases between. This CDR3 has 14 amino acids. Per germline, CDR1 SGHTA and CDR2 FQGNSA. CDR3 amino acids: CASSFATENQPQHF. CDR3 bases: TGTGCCAGCAGCTTCGCGACAGAAAATCAGCCCCAGCATTTT.

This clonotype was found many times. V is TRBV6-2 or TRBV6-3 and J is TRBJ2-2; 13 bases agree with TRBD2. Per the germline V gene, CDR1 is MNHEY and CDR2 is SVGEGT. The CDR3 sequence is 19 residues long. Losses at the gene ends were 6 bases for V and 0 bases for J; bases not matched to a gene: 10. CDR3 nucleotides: TGTGCCAGCAGCCCACTAGCGGGGGGGACAGCGACGAACACCGGGGAGCTGTTTTTT. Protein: CASSPLAGGTATNTGELFF.

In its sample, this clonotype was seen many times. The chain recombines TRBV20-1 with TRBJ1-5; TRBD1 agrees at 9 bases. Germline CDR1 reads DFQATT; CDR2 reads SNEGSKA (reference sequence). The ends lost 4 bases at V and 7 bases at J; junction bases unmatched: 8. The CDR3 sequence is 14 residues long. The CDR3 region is CSAKGQGMGQPQHF. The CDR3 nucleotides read TGCAGTGCTAAGGGACAGGGAATGGGGCAGCCCCAGCATTTT.

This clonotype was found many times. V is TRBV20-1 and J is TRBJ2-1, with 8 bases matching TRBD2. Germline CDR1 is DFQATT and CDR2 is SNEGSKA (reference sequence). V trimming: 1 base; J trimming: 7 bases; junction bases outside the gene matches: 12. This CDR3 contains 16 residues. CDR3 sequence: CSARGPLSGGSNEQFF. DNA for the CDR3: TGCAGTGCTAGAGGGCCCCTAAGCGGGGGTTCGAATGAGCAGTTCTTC.

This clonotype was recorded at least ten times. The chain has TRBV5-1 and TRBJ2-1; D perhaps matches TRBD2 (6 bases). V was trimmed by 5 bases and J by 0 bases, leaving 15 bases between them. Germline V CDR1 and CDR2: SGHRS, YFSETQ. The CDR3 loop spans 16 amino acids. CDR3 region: CASSRDGGSSYNEQFF. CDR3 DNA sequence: TGCGCCAGCAGTAGGGACGGGGGTAGCTCCTACAATGAGCAGTTCTTC.

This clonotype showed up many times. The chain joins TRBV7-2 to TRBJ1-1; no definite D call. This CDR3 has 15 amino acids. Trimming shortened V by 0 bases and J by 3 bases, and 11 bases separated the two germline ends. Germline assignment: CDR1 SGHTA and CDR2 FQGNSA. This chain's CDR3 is CASSLAPVMYTEAFF. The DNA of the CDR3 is TGTGCCAGCAGCTTAGCTCCCGTTATGTACACTGAAGCTTTCTTT.

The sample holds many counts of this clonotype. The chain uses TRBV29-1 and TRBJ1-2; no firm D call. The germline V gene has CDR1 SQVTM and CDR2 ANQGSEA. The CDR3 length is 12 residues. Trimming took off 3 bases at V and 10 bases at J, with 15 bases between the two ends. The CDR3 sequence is CSVEANMGYYTF. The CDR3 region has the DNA TGCAGCGTTGAGGCTAATATGGGGTACTACACCTTC. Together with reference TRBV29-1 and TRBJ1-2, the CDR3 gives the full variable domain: SAVISQKPSRDICQRGTSLTIQCQVDSQVTMMFWYRQQPGQSLTLIATANQGSEATYESGFVIDKFPISRPNLTFSTLTVSNMSPEDSSIYLCSVEANMGYYTFGSGTRLTVV.

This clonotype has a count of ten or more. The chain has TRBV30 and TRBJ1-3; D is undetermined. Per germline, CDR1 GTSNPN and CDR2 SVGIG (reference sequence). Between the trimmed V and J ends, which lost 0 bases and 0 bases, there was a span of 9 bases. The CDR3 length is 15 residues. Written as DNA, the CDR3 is TGTGCCTGGAGTGTACGTGGGATCTCTGGAAACACCATATATTTT. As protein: CAWSVRGISGNTIYF.